These 27 T cell receptor beta chains were all obtained from the same sample, sequenced in a study of cytomegalovirus exposure and HLA in healthy donors. A multiplex PCR was run with 60 Vbeta primers and 13 Jbeta primers. The method was immunoSEQ multiplex PCR; TCRdb's version includes in-frame clones alone and lacks a portion of them. This sample has fewer than 180,000 clones, with about three fifths found just once. The specimen was PBMCs. These TCRs come from a woman in her sixties in good health and CMV-seropositive.

The sample holds a few counts of this clone. The gene calls are TRBV7-3 and TRBJ2-7; the D gene is possibly TRBD2 (7 bases). V shed 4 bases and J shed 6 bases, with 19 bases lying between them. The germline CDR1 and CDR2 sequences are SGHTA and FQGTGA. The CDR3 contains 15 residues. The CDR3 DNA reads TGTGCCAGCAGCTGGGGGGGCGGGGACGTGTCCGAGCAGTACTTC. It translates to CASSWGGGDVSEQYF.

This rearrangement joins TRBV9 to TRBJ1-1; D is ambiguous. The CDR3 sequence is 14 residues long. Looked up from germline, CDR1 is SGDLS and CDR2 is YYNGEE. Between the trimmed V and J ends, which lost 4 bases and 8 bases, there was a span of 18 bases. As DNA, the CDR3 is TGTGCCAGCAGCCCCCAATTACTGGGAGGAGAAGCTTTCTTT. Encoded protein: CASSPQLLGGEAFF.

V is TRBV30 and J is TRBJ1-1; possibly TRBD1 for D (5 bases). CDR3 length: 12 residues. Germline assignment: CDR1 GTSNPN and CDR2 SVGIG (reference sequence). Here the CDR3 reads CAGGGSDTEAFF. CDR3 nucleotide sequence: TGTGCTGGCGGGGGTTCGGACACTGAAGCTTTCTTT.

This clone was observed a few times. The rearrangement uses TRBV6-5 and TRBJ2-7; perhaps TRBD1 as D (6 bases). The germline V gene has CDR1 MNHEY and CDR2 SVGAGI. V was cut by 5 bases and J by 5 bases, with 7 bases left in between. This CDR3 comprises 11 residues. The chain's CDR3 is CASSQGHEQYF. In DNA, the CDR3 is TGTGCCAGCAGTCAGGGGCACGAGCAGTACTTC.

This chain connects TRBV9 to TRBJ2-7, with D possibly matching TRBD2 (6 bases). CDR3 length equals 15 residues. Per germline, CDR1 SGDLS and CDR2 YYNGEE. V dropped 5 bases and J dropped 3 bases, with 18 bases sitting between them. CDR3 nucleotides: TGTGCCAGCAGTCCCTCGGGACTGTACGGCTACGAGCAGTACTTC. It codes for CASSPSGLYGYEQYF.

The V call is TRBV6-1, the J call TRBJ2-2; 8 nucleotides match TRBD1. Germline-derived CDR1 and CDR2 are MNHNS and SASEGT. V shed 0 bases and J 1 base; nucleotides not matched to a gene: 7. The CDR3 sequence is 18 residues long. The CDR3 spells CASSEAVFGTGNTGELFF. The CDR3 DNA follows: TGTGCCAGCAGTGAAGCGGTGTTTGGGACAGGGAACACCGGGGAGCTGTTTTTT.

The rearrangement joins TRBV7-6 to TRBJ2-5; TRBD2 might be the D (6 bases). Germline-derived CDR1 and CDR2 are SGHVS and FNYEAQ. V lost 5 bases, J lost 4 bases, and 14 bases lay in between. The CDR3 is 14 amino acids. The CDR3 DNA is TGTGCCAGCAGCGAATCTAGCGAAGGAGAGACCCAGTACTTC. As protein: CASSESSEGETQYF.

This clone was seen more than once but under ten times. This sequence joins TRBV7-3 and TRBJ2-1; D uncertain. The ends were cut back, 4 bases at V and 10 bases at J, with 11 bases in the middle. The CDR3 loop spans 12 amino acids. Germline CDR1 is SGHTA and CDR2 is FQGTGA. The CDR3 here is CASSYYNGEQFF. Here the CDR3 DNA reads TGTGCCAGCAGCTACTACAATGGCGAGCAGTTCTTC.

This chain uses TRBV4-3 with TRBJ2-7; D perhaps matches TRBD1 (6 bases). Germline V CDR1 and CDR2: LGHNA, YSLEER. Between the trimmed V and J ends, which lost 0 bases and 6 bases, there was a span of 18 bases. CDR3 length: 16 amino acids. The CDR3 reads CASSQDTAGAGVEQYF. CDR3 DNA: TGCGCCAGCAGCCAAGATACGGCAGGGGCAGGGGTCGAGCAGTACTTC.

V and J are TRBV10-3 and TRBJ1-5, with a tentative D call TRBD1 (6 bases). The germline V and J ends were trimmed by 2 bases and 3 bases, with 8 bases remaining between them. Germline CDR1 and CDR2: ENHRY and SYGVKD. This CDR3 is 14 amino acids long. CDR3 in amino acids: CAISENRDNQPQHF. The CDR3 nucleotides are TGTGCCATCAGTGAGAACAGGGACAATCAGCCCCAGCATTTT.

The chain joins TRBV2 to TRBJ1-6, with D maybe TRBD1 (5 bases). The V gene lost 4 bases and the J gene lost 5 bases, with 12 bases spanning the gap. Per germline, CDR1 SNHLY and CDR2 FYNNEI. The CDR3 is 15 residues long. CDR3 in amino acids: CASSGWRGDNSPLHF. The DNA of the CDR3 is TGTGCCAGCAGTGGATGGAGGGGAGATAATTCACCCCTCCACTTT.

J is TRBJ2-1 and V is TRBV4-2, with D unclear. This CDR3 has 17 residues. Germline CDR1 reads LGHNA; CDR2 reads YNFKEQ. Trimming removed 3 bases at V and 0 bases at J, with 15 bases between. The CDR3 bases are TGTGCCAGCAGCCAGCCCAGGCTCAGTACCTCCTACAATGAGCAGTTCTTC. Protein: CASSQPRLSTSYNEQFF.

This clone was counted between two and nine times. The chain joins TRBV9 to TRBJ2-7; 9 bases align to TRBD2. CDR1 is SGDLS and CDR2 is YYNGEE in the germline V gene. V gave up 0 bases and J gave up 4 bases; unmatched junction bases: 8. CDR3 length: 16 residues. The CDR3 bases are TGTGCCAGCAGCGTAGGAGGAGCGGGAGGCATGTACGAGCAGTACTTC. Translating it yields CASSVGGAGGMYEQYF. The full variable domain, in which reference TRBV9 and TRBJ2-7 provide the parts outside the CDR3, is DSGVTQTPKHLITATGQRVTLRCSPRSGDLSVYWYQQSLDQGLQFLIQYYNGEERAKGNILERFSAQQFPDLHSELNLSSLELGDSALYFCASSVGGAGGMYEQYFGPGTRLTVT.

This rearrangement joins TRBV28 to TRBJ2-7; TRBD2 might be the D (6 bases). Germline V lookup: CDR1 MDHEN, CDR2 SYDVKM. Deletions cut 7 bases from V and 4 bases from J, with 11 bases between. The length of the CDR3 is 12 residues. The CDR3 coding sequence is TGTGCCAGCAAGGCAGGGAGGTACGAGCAGTACTTC. Translation gives CASKAGRYEQYF.

This clone was detected once. The gene calls are TRBV27 and TRBJ2-3, with D unclear. The CDR3 spans 13 residues. V lost 5 bases and J lost 2, with 8 bases in between. Germline CDR1 reads MNHEY; CDR2 reads SMNVEV (reference sequence). The CDR3: CASSPFLTDTQYF. CDR3 DNA: TGTGCCAGCAGTCCCTTCCTCACAGATACGCAGTATTTT.

This clone came up a few times. The J gene is TRBJ2-1, the V gene TRBV5-1; D is undetermined. Trimming left V 5 bases short and J 7 bases short, with 13 bases between. The CDR3 has 13 residues. Per the germline V gene, CDR1 is SGHRS and CDR2 is YFSETQ. CDR3 coding DNA: TGCGCCAGCAGGTCCTTACCCGAGAATGAGCAGTTCTTC. Protein: CASRSLPENEQFF.

V gene TRBV2 combines with J gene TRBJ1-1; D is perhaps TRBD1 (5 bases). V was clipped by 2 bases and J by 0 bases, with 10 bases between them. Looked up from germline, CDR1 is SNHLY and CDR2 is FYNNEI. This CDR3 is built from 15 residues. The CDR3 loop reads CASSEQGQLNTEAFF. The CDR3 DNA follows: TGTGCCAGCAGTGAACAGGGCCAACTGAACACTGAAGCTTTCTTT.

This clone was seen a few times. The chain combines TRBV28 with TRBJ2-7; D unresolved. This CDR3 contains 12 residues. Germline CDR1 and CDR2: MDHEN and SYDVKM. V lost 5 bases to trimming and J lost 1 base, with 6 bases between them. The CDR3 DNA reads as TGTGCCAGCAGTCGCGCGTCCTACGAGCAGTACTTC. It codes for CASSRASYEQYF.

This clone was seen only a few times. J is TRBJ2-1 and V is TRBV28, with 13 positions matching TRBD2. The CDR3 loop spans 17 amino acids. Trimming cost V 3 bases and J 0 bases; bases outside gene matches: 2. Germline-derived CDR1 and CDR2 are MDHEN and SYDVKM. The CDR3 reads CASSLRTSGSSYNEQFF. In nucleotides, the CDR3 is TGTGCCAGCAGTTTGAGGACTAGCGGGAGCTCCTACAATGAGCAGTTCTTC.

The chain has TRBV29-1 and TRBJ1-1, with D maybe TRBD1 (5 bases). V shed 2 bases and J shed 3 bases, with 10 bases lying between them. The length of the CDR3 is 13 residues. Germline V gene lookup returns CDR1 SQVTM and CDR2 ANQGSEA. CDR3 DNA sequence: TGCAGCGTTGAAAGGGGTACGGACACTGAAGCTTTCTTT. This gives the protein CSVERGTDTEAFF.

V is TRBV4-3 and J is TRBJ2-3, with 12 bases lining up with TRBD2. This CDR3 comprises 19 residues. V lost 0 bases, J lost 0 bases, and 7 bases stayed unmatched. Germline V gives CDR1 LGHNA, CDR2 YSLEER. CDR3 nucleotide sequence: TGCGCCAGCAGCCAAGATCCGGGACTAGCGGGCCTTAGCACAGATACGCAGTATTTT. Encoded protein: CASSQDPGLAGLSTDTQYF.

This clone was counted only a few times. V usage is TRBV7-2 and J usage is TRBJ2-3; D is possibly TRBD2 (6 bases). The CDR3 is 15 residues long. Germline V gives CDR1 SGHTA, CDR2 FQGNSA. The V gene lost 6 bases and the J gene lost 6 bases, with 19 bases spanning the gap. CDR3 bases: TGTGCCAGCAGTTCATCCATGACGGGAGCGGATACGCAGTATTTT. This gives the protein CASSSSMTGADTQYF.

The rearrangement uses TRBV25-1 and TRBJ1-4; 8 bases match TRBD1. J gave up 5 bases and V 6 bases, and 11 bases lay outside the gene matches. From germline, CDR1 is MGHDK and CDR2 SYGVNS. The CDR3 length is 16 residues. CDR3 sequence (DNA): TGTGCCAGCAGGCTTCCCCAGGGGGCGCGAAATGAAAAACTGTTTTTT. Its protein is CASRLPQGARNEKLFF.

The chain carries TRBV7-2 and TRBJ1-2; D is ambiguous. This CDR3 contains 13 residues. Trimming shortened V by 2 bases and J by 4 bases, and 8 bases separated the two germline ends. Germline V gene data show CDR1 as SGHTA and CDR2 as FQGNSA. The CDR3 DNA is TGTGCCAGCAGCTTATTAGAGGTCTATGGCTACACCTTC. It specifies CASSLLEVYGYTF. The entire variable domain, with the rest obtained from reference TRBV7-2 and TRBJ1-2, is as follows: GAGVSQSPSNKVTEKGKDVELRCDPISGHTALYWYRQSLGQGLEFLIYFQGNSAPDKSGLPSDRFSAERTGGSVSTLTIQRTQQEDSAVYLCASSLLEVYGYTFGSGTRLTVV.

This chain links TRBV4-3 with TRBJ2-5, with a possible D match to TRBD1 (6 bases). Germline values: CDR1 LGHNA, CDR2 YSLEER. The length of the CDR3 is 16 residues. Trimming cost V 0 bases and J 1 base, with 12 bases left between them. The CDR3 region is CASSQDRGGAQETQYF. The CDR3 nucleotides read TGCGCCAGCAGCCAAGATAGAGGGGGAGCCCAAGAGACCCAGTACTTC.

The V and J genes are TRBV28 and TRBJ1-4, with D tentatively TRBD1 (5 bases). Trimming stripped 10 bases from V and 0 bases from J, with 9 bases between. Germline CDR1 is MDHEN and CDR2 is SYDVKM. This CDR3 spans 13 amino acids. The DNA of the CDR3 is TGTGCCATTACGACAGCAACTAATGAAAAACTGTTTTTT. Translated: CAITTATNEKLFF.

This chain joins TRBV14 and TRBJ1-1; 8 bases align to TRBD1. Germline loops: CDR1 SGHDN, CDR2 FVKESK. This CDR3 has 13 amino acids. J lost 7 bases, V lost 4 bases, and 5 bases had no gene match. For the CDR3, the DNA is TGTGCCAGCAGCCTGGACAGGGAAATTGAAGCTTTCTTT. This sequence encodes CASSLDREIEAFF. The whole variable domain, remainder taken from reference TRBV14 and TRBJ1-1, is EAGVTQFPSHSVIEKGQTVTLRCDPISGHDNLYWYRRVMGKEIKFLLHFVKESKQDESGMPNNRFLAERTGGTYSTLKVQPAELEDSGVYFCASSLDREIEAFFGQGTRLTVV.